This T cell receptor beta chain derives from a study of regulatory T cells in long-lasting Graves disease. Study overall: Persistent Graves' disease required over 5 years of antithyroid drugs and positive TSH receptor antibodies.

Indicated time point: persistent/refractory GD, antithyroid drugs over 5 years with positive TRAb. RNA from PBMCs was the source of the TCR library. The V gene lost 0 bases and the J gene lost 3 bases, with 11 bases spanning the gap. The CDR3 is made up of 15 amino acids. The germline gives CDR1 SGHDN, CDR2 FVKESK. CDR3 regions were amplified by Arm-PCR using iRepertoire HTBI primers to build TCR beta libraries. TCRdb re-called the multiplex PCR reads with MiXCR, one entry per CDR3 protein. The top ten hold 25% to 30% of the sample, which has almost 350,000 distinct CDR3 sequences, about 18% seen once. In this sample, this clonotype turned up many times. As yet, its antigen is unknown. Study conclusions and caveats: Persistent Graves' patients showed less TCR diversity than newly diagnosed patients showed. Whereas new patients shared 1,000 or so public clonotypes, persistent patients shared more, at under 3,500. Samples came from peripheral blood alone, without thyroid tissue.

The V gene is TRBV14, the J gene TRBJ1-1; no definite D call. This TCR came from a female donor with Graves disease. The specimen was peripheral blood mononuclear cells (PBMCs), collected when the disease was refractory, from a patient treated with antithyroid drugs. CDR3 in DNA: TGTGCCAGCAGCCAAGAGGACCAGCGGTACACTGAAGCTTTCTTT. Translation: CASSQEDQRYTEAFF.